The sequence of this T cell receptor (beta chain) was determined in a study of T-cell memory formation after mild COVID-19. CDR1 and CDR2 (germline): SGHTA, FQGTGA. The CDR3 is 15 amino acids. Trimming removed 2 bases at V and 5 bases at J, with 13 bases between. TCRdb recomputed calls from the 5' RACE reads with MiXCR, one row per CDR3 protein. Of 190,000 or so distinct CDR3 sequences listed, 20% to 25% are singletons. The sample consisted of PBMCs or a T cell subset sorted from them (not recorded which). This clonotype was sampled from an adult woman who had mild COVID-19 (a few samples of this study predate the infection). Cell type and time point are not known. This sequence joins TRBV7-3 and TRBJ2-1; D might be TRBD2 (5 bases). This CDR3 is CASSLPSRPNNEQFF. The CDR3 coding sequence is TGTGCCAGCAGCTTACCTAGCCGGCCTAACAATGAGCAGTTCTTC.